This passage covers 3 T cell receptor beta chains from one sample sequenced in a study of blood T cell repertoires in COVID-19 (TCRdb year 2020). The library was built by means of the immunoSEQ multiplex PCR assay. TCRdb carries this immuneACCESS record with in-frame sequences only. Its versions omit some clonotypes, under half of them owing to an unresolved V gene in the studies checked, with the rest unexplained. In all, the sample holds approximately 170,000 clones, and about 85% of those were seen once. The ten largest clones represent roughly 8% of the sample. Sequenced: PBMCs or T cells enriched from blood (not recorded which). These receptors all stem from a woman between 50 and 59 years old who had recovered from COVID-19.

In DNA form, the CDR3 reads TGTGCCAGTAGGGCCCAGGGGCGAAATCTGAATGGCTACACCTTC. It codes for CASRAQGRNLNGYTF. This chain links TRBV19 with TRBJ1-2, with TRBD1 as a possible D gene (6 bases). The CDR3 loop spans 15 amino acids. Between the trimmed V and J ends, which lost 6 bases and 6 bases, there was a span of 20 bases. Germline CDR1 LNHDA, CDR2 SQIVND (reference sequence).

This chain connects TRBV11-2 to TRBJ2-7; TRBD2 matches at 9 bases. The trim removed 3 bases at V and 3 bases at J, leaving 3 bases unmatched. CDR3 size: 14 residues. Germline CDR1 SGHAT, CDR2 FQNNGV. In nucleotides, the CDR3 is TGTGCCAGCAGCTTTAGCGGGGGCCTCTACGAGCAGTACTTC. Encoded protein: CASSFSGGLYEQYF.

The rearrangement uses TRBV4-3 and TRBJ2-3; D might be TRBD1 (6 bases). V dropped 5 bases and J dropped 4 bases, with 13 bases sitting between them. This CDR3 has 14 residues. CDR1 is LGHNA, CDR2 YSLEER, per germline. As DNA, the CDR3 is TGCGCCAGCAGCTACGACAGGTCTCCAGATACGCAGTATTTT. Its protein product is CASSYDRSPDTQYF.